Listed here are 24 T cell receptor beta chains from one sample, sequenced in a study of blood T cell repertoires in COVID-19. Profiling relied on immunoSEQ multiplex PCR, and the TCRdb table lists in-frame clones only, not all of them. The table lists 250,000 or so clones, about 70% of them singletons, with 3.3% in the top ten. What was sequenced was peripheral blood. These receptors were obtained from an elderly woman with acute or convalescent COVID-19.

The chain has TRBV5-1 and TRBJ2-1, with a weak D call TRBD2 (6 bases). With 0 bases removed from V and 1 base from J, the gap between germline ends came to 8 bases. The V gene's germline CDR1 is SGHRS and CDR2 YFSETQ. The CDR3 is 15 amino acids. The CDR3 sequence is CASSLGGMSYNEQFF. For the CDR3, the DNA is TGCGCCAGCAGCTTGGGCGGGATGTCCTACAATGAGCAGTTCTTC.

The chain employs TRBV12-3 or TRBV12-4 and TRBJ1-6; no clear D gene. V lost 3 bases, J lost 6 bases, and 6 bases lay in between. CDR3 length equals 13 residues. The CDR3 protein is CASSFGSNSPLHF. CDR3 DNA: TGTGCCAGCAGTTTTGGCAGTAATTCACCCCTCCACTTT.

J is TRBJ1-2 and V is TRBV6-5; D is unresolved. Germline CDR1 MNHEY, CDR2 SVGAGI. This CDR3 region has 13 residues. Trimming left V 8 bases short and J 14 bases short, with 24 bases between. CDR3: CASLAPLGAGETF. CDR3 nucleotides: TGTGCCAGCCTAGCCCCCCTTGGTGCGGGTGAGACCTTC.

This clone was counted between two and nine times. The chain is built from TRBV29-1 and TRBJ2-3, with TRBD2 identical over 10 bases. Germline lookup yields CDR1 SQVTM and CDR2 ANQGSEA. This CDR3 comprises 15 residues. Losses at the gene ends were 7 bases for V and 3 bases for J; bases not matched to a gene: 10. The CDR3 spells CSAIGPSGGTDTQYF. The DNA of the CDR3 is TGCAGCGCTATAGGGCCTAGCGGGGGAACAGATACGCAGTATTTT.

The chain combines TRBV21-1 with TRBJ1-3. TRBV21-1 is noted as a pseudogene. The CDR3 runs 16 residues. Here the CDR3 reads CASQGGGAATGNTIYF. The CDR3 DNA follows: TGTGCCAGTCAGGGTGGGGGGGCTGCAACTGGAAACACCATATATTTT.

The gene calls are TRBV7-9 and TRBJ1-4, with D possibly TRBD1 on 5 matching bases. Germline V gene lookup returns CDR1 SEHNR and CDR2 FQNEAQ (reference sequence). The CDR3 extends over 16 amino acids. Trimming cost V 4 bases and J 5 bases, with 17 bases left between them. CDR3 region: CASSSRGGRFNEKLFF. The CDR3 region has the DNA TGTGCCAGCAGCTCCCGGGGGGGGAGATTCAATGAAAAACTGTTTTTT.

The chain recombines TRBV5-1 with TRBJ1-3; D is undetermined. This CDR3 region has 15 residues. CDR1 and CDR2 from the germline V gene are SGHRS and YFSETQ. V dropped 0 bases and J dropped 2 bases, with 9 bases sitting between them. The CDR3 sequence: CASSLGAQPGNTIYF. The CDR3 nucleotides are TGCGCCAGCAGCTTGGGGGCTCAACCTGGAAACACCATATATTTT.

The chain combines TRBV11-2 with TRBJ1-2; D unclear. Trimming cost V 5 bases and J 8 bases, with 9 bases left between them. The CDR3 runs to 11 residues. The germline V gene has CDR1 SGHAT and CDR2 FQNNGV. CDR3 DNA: TGTGCCAGCAGCGAGCCGGGAGGCTACACCTTC. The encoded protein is CASSEPGGYTF. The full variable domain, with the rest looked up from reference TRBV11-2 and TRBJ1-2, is EAGVAQSPRYKIIEKRQSVAFWCNPISGHATLYWYQQILGQGPKLLIQFQNNGVVDDSQLPKDRFSAERLKGVDSTLKIQPAKLEDSAVYLCASSEPGGYTFGSGTRLTVV.

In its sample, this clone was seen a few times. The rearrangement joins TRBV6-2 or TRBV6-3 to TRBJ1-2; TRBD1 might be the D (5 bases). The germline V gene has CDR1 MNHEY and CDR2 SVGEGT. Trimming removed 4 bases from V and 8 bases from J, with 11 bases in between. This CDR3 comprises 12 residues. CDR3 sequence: CASSLRQIGYTF. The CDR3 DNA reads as TGTGCCAGCAGTTTACGACAGATCGGCTACACCTTC.

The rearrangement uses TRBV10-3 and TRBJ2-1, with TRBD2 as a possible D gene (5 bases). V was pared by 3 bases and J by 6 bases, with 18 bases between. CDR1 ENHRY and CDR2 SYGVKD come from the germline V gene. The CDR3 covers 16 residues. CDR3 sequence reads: CAISDLGREAGNEQFF. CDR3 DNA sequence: TGTGCCATCAGTGACCTTGGGAGAGAGGCCGGCAATGAGCAGTTCTTC.

CDR3 sequence reads: CASSFFRGNNEQFF. The CDR3 region has the DNA TGTGCCAGTTCTTTTTTTAGGGGGAACAATGAGCAGTTCTTC. The V call is TRBV19, the J call TRBJ2-1, with D maybe TRBD1 (6 bases). V lost 8 bases, J lost 5 bases, and 16 bases lay in between. The CDR3 sequence is 14 residues long. Germline lookup yields CDR1 LNHDA and CDR2 SQIVND (reference sequence). Complete variable domain (other parts from reference TRBV19 and TRBJ2-1): DGGITQSPKYLFRKEGQNVTLSCEQNLNHDAMYWYRQDPGQGLRLIYYSQIVNDFQKGDIAEGYSVSREKKESFPLTVTSAQKNPTAFYLCASSFFRGNNEQFFGPGTRLTVL.

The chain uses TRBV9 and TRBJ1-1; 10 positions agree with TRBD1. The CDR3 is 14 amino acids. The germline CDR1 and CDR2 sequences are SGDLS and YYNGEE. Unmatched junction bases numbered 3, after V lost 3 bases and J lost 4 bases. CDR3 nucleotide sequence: TGTGCCAGCAGCGCCCGGGACAGGGGCACTGAAGCTTTCTTT. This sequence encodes CASSARDRGTEAFF.

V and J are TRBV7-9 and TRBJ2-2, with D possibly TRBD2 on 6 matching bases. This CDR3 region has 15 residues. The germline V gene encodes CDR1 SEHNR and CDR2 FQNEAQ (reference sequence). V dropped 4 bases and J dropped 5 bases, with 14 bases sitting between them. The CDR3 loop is CASSWGTGGTGELFF. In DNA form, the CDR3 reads TGTGCCAGCAGCTGGGGGACCGGGGGAACCGGGGAGCTGTTTTTT.

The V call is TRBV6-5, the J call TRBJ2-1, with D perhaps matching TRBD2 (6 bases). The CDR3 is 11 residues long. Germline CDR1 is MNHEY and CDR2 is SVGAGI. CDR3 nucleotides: TGTGCGTTTCTAGCGTCCAATGAGCAGTTCTTC. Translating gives CAFLASNEQFF.

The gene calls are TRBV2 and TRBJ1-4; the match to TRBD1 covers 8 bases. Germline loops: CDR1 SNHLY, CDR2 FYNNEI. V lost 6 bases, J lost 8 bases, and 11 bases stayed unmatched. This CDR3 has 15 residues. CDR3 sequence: CASRRADRAEEKLFF. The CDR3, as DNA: TGTGCCAGCAGACGAGCGGACAGGGCGGAAGAAAAACTGTTTTTT.

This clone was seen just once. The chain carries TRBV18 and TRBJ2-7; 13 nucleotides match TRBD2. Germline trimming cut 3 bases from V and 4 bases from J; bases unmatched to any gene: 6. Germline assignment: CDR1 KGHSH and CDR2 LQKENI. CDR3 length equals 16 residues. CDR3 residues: CASSPYGTSGKYEQYF. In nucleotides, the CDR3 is TGTGCCAGCTCACCCTACGGGACTAGCGGGAAGTACGAGCAGTACTTC.

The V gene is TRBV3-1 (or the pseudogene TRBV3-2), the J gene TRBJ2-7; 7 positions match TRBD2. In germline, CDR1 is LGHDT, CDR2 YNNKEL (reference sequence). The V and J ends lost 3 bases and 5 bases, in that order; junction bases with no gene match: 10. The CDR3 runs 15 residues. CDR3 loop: CASSHSIWGGNEQYF. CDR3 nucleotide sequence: TGTGCCAGCAGCCATTCCATCTGGGGAGGGAACGAGCAGTACTTC.

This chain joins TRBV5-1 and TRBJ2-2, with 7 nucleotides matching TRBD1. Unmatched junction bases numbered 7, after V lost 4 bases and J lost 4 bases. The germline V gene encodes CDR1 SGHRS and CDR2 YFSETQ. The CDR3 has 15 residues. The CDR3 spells CASSPETGFTGELFF. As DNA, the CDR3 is TGCGCCAGCAGCCCTGAGACAGGGTTCACCGGGGAGCTGTTTTTT.

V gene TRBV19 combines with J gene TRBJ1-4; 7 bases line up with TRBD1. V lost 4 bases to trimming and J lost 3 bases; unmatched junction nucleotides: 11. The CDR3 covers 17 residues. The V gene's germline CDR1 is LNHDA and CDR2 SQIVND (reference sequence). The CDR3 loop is CASSNSRGSLANEKLFF. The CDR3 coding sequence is TGTGCCAGTAGTAATAGCAGGGGGAGTTTGGCTAATGAAAAACTGTTTTTT.

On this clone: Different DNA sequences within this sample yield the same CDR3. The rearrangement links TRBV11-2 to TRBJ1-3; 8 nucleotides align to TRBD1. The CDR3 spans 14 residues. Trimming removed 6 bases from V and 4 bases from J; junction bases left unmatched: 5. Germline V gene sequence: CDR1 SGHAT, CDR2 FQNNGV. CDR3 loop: CASSSDRGGNTIYF. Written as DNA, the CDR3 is TGTGCCAGCAGTTCCGACAGGGGCGGAAACACCATATATTTT.

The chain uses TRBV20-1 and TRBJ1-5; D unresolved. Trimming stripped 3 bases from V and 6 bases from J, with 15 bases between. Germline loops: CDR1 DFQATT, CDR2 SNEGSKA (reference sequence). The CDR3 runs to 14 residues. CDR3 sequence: CSASRQSRGQPQHF. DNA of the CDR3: TGCAGTGCTAGTAGGCAGTCCCGGGGTCAGCCCCAGCATTTT.

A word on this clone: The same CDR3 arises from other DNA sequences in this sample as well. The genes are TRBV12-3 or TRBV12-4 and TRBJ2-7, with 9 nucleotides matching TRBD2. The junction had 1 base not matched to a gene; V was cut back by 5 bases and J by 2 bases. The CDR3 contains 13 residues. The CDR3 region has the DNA TGTGCCAGCAGTGCGGGAGGGCCCTACGAGCAGTACTTC. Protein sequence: CASSAGGPYEQYF.

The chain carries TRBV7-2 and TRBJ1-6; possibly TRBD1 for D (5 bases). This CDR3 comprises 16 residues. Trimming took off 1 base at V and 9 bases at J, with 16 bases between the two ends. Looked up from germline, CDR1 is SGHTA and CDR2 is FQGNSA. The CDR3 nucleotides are TGTGCCAGCAGCTTAGAGGGGAGGGCGACGGGTTCACCCCTCCACTTT. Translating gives CASSLEGRATGSPLHF.

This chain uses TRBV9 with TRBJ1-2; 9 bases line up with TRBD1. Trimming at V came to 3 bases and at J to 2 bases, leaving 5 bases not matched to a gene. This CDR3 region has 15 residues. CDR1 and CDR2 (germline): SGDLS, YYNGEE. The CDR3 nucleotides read TGTGCCAGCAGCGCCGGGGGACAGGGCAACTATGGCTACACCTTC. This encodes CASSAGGQGNYGYTF.